One sample yielded the 29 T cell receptor beta chains listed below, sequenced in a study of Graves' ophthalmopathy and Graves' hyperthyroidism. RNA transcripts provided the template for amplifying TCR beta CDR3 regions. Following a first-round RT-PCR that used HTBI primers, a second-round multiplex PCR was carried out. From the multiplex PCR reads, TCRdb called clonotypes with MiXCR, one entry per CDR3 protein. The sample has around 600,000 distinct CDR3 sequences; over 40% are singletons. Sequenced sample: peripheral blood. Source of these receptors: an adult man with Graves' ophthalmopathy.

The sample holds many counts of this clonotype. V is TRBV19 and J is TRBJ1-1; no firm D call. With 4 bases removed from V and 5 bases from J, the gap between germline ends came to 14 bases. This CDR3 has 14 amino acids. Germline-derived CDR1 and CDR2 are LNHDA and SQIVND (reference sequence). The DNA for the CDR3 is TGTGCCAGTAGTAGTGTGAAGGAGAGGACTGAAGCTTTCTTT. Translation gives CASSSVKERTEAFF.

With regard to this clonotype: This sequence may be a read error, since a much larger clone differs from it by one base. The chain uses TRBV10-3 and TRBJ1-5; no clear D. Germline V gives CDR1 ENHRY, CDR2 SYGVKD. This CDR3 spans 13 amino acids. Trimming took 3 bases from V and 7 from J, leaving 10 bases between them. CDR3 nucleotides: TGTGCCATCAGTGACGACACCCTGCAGCCCCAGCATTTT. It encodes CAISDDTLQPQHF.

This clonotype appeared a single time. The V gene is TRBV7-2, the J gene TRBJ2-5, with D tentatively TRBD1 or TRBD2 (5 bases each). The CDR3 is made up of 15 amino acids. V was cut by 1 base and J by 2 bases, with 11 bases left in between. CDR1 and CDR2 (germline): SGHTA, FQGNSA. The CDR3 DNA is TGTGCCAGCAGCTTAGGCCGGGACGGACAAGAGACCCAGTACTTC. Amino acid sequence: CASSLGRDGQETQYF.

The genes are TRBV10-3 and TRBJ1-1; D is perhaps TRBD1 (5 bases). The germline V gene encodes CDR1 ENHRY and CDR2 SYGVKD. Trimming stripped 10 bases from V and 3 bases from J, with 18 bases between. CDR3 length: 14 residues. The CDR3 region is CASIPRWGDTEAFF. As DNA, the CDR3 is TGTGCCAGCATCCCACGGTGGGGCGACACTGAAGCTTTCTTT.

This clonotype was recorded at least ten times. The V call is TRBV10-3, the J call TRBJ2-2; 12 bases fit TRBD2. This CDR3 region has 18 residues. Looked up from germline, CDR1 is ENHRY and CDR2 is SYGVKD. The V and J ends lost 11 bases and 0 bases, in that order; junction bases with no gene match: 13. DNA of the CDR3: TGTGCCGCAAGCCCGGGACTAGCGGGTTCACCGAACACCGGGGAGCTGTTTTTT. Protein sequence: CAASPGLAGSPNTGELFF.

The chain has TRBV27 and TRBJ1-2; 10 positions match TRBD1. Trimming at V came to 1 base and at J to 7 bases, leaving 3 bases not matched to a gene. Germline CDR1 and CDR2: MNHEY and SMNVEV (reference sequence). The CDR3 covers 14 residues. The CDR3 loop is CASSLYGQGVGYTF. CDR3 in DNA: TGTGCCAGCAGTTTATACGGACAGGGGGTTGGCTACACCTTC.

The genes are TRBV9 and TRBJ2-7; D is uncertain. Trimming took off 2 bases at V and 2 bases at J, with 11 bases between the two ends. The CDR3 totals 14 residues. Germline V gene data show CDR1 as SGDLS and CDR2 as YYNGEE. CDR3 in DNA: TGTGCCAGCAGCGTTGGCCATGGGGCCTACGAGCAGTACTTC. Residues: CASSVGHGAYEQYF.

The chain carries TRBV30 and TRBJ1-5; 7 bases align to TRBD1. There are 13 residues in the CDR3. The V and J ends lost 5 bases and 6 bases, in that order; junction bases with no gene match: 7. Germline-derived CDR1 and CDR2 are GTSNPN and SVGIG (reference sequence). The CDR3 is CAWVQGPGQPQHF. The CDR3 DNA reads TGTGCCTGGGTACAGGGGCCGGGTCAGCCCCAGCATTTT.

The V call is TRBV10-3, the J call TRBJ1-5; TRBD1 is a possible D gene (6 bases). Germline assignment: CDR1 ENHRY and CDR2 SYGVKD. V dropped 0 bases and J dropped 4 bases, with 7 bases sitting between them. This CDR3 is 14 amino acids long. The CDR3 loop is CAISESGTNQPQHF. The CDR3 bases are TGTGCCATCAGTGAGTCGGGGACAAATCAGCCCCAGCATTTT.

This clonotype was observed a few times. The DNA for the CDR3 is TGTGCCAGCAGTGTATCAAGGGGTACCACAGATACGCAGTATTTT. This translates into CASSVSRGTTDTQYF. The chain uses TRBV25-1 and TRBJ2-3, with a possible D match to TRBD1 (5 bases). This CDR3 has 15 residues. The germline CDR1 and CDR2 sequences are MGHDK and SYGVNS. V lost 4 bases and J lost 2, with 13 bases in between. Complete variable domain (other parts from reference TRBV25-1 and TRBJ2-3): EADIYQTPRYLVIGTGKKITLECSQTMGHDKMYWYQQDPGMELHLIHYSYGVNSTEKGDLSSESTVSRIRTEHFPLTLESARPSHTSQYLCASSVSRGTTDTQYFGPGTRLTVL.

On this clonotype: Mismatch with germline at one junction end may stem from a read error. The gene calls are TRBV7-9 and TRBJ1-1; TRBD1 might be the D (6 bases). The CDR3 runs 14 residues. CDR1 is SEHNR and CDR2 is FQNEAQ in the germline V gene (reference sequence). DNA for the CDR3: TGTGCCAGCAGTCGACCCGGGACAAGATTTGAAGCTCCCTTT. Amino acid sequence: CASSRPGTRFEAPF.

As regards this clonotype: One base away lies a much larger clone, so this may be a sequencing read error. The gene calls are TRBV11-2 and TRBJ1-1; D is unclear. V gave up 5 bases and J gave up 2 bases, with 12 bases separating them. Germline lookup yields CDR1 SGHAT and CDR2 FQNNGV. The CDR3 runs 14 residues. The DNA of the CDR3 is TGTGCCAGCAGCCCGGGATACATCAACACTGAAGCTTTCTTT. Protein sequence: CASSPGYINTEAFF.

For this clonotype: This clone may be a read error of a much larger clone one base away. The chain links TRBV7-2 to TRBJ1-2, with D possibly matching TRBD1 (5 bases). CDR1 and CDR2 (germline): SGHTA, FQGNSA. Trimming took 5 bases from V and 1 from J, leaving 14 bases between them. This CDR3 contains 15 residues. This CDR3 is CASSPEGWHNYGYTF. Here the CDR3 DNA reads TGTGCCAGCAGCCCCGAGGGGTGGCATAACTATGGCTACACCTTC.

This clonotype was recorded at least ten times. The chain links TRBV7-9 to TRBJ2-7; TRBD1 agrees at 7 bases. Germline CDR1 and CDR2: SEHNR and FQNEAQ (reference sequence). CDR3 length: 15 amino acids. The junction had 4 bases not matched to a gene; V was cut back by 1 base and J by 1 base. The CDR3 DNA reads as TGTGCCAGCAGCTTAGACAGGGGCGATTCCTACGAGCAGTACTTC. It codes for CASSLDRGDSYEQYF.

Many counts were recorded for this clonotype. The chain links TRBV7-2 to TRBJ1-1, with D tentatively TRBD1 (5 bases). CDR3 length: 13 amino acids. Trimming removed 5 bases from V and 4 bases from J, with 11 bases in between. Germline values: CDR1 SGHTA, CDR2 FQGNSA. The CDR3: CASSPRGSTEAFF. In DNA, the CDR3 is TGTGCCAGCAGCCCCCGGGGGTCCACTGAAGCTTTCTTT.

This clonotype occurred a few times. The gene calls are TRBV19 and TRBJ1-1; 9 positions match TRBD1. Germline V gives CDR1 LNHDA, CDR2 SQIVND (reference sequence). The CDR3 sequence is 14 residues long. Germline trimming cut 9 bases from V and 5 bases from J; bases unmatched to any gene: 10. CDR3 nucleotides: TGTGCCAGCCTAACCGGGACAGGGTTTACTGAAGCTTTCTTT. Translating it yields CASLTGTGFTEAFF.

This clonotype was recorded only once. This chain links TRBV10-3 with TRBJ1-6, with D perhaps matching TRBD1 (6 bases). CDR3 length: 17 residues. With 4 bases removed from V and 9 bases from J, the gap between germline ends came to 22 bases. Germline V gene sequence: CDR1 ENHRY, CDR2 SYGVKD. The CDR3 is CAISASGRGVSGSPLHF. In DNA, the CDR3 is TGTGCCATCAGTGCCAGCGGCAGGGGCGTAAGTGGTTCACCCCTCCACTTT.

This clonotype was detected ten times or more. The gene calls are TRBV2 and TRBJ1-1; no firm D call. Germline V gene data show CDR1 as SNHLY and CDR2 as FYNNEI. CDR3 length: 13 amino acids. V lost 7 bases to trimming and J lost 7 bases, with 16 bases between them. CDR3 sequence: CASKKALGGEAFF. CDR3 coding DNA: TGTGCCAGCAAGAAAGCTTTAGGAGGTGAAGCTTTCTTT. The full variable domain, its missing parts supplied by reference TRBV2 and TRBJ1-1, is EPEVTQTPSHQVTQMGQEVILRCVPISNHLYFYWYRQILGQKVEFLVSFYNNEISEKSEIFDDQFSVERPDGSNFTLKIRSTKLEDSAMYFCASKKALGGEAFFGQGTRLTVV.

The CDR3 DNA reads as TGCAGCGTCGCAACCGGGACAGGGGTTGAAAAACTGTTTTTT. Its translation: CSVATGTGVEKLFF. This rearrangement joins TRBV29-1 to TRBJ1-4, with 10 bases that match TRBD1. Germline V lookup: CDR1 SQVTM, CDR2 ANQGSEA. J was trimmed by 7 bases and V by 6 bases; bases with no gene match: 8. This CDR3 is 14 amino acids long.

This clonotype was seen at least ten times. The V gene is TRBV10-3, the J gene TRBJ2-5, with TRBD2 matching 8 bases. This CDR3 comprises 13 residues. Germline V gene lookup returns CDR1 ENHRY and CDR2 SYGVKD. The junction had 6 bases not matched to a gene; V was cut back by 10 bases and J by 2 bases. The CDR3 is CASYSGMQETQYF. The DNA of the CDR3 is TGTGCCAGCTATAGCGGGATGCAAGAGACCCAGTACTTC.

The V and J genes are TRBV14 and TRBJ2-2; D gene unclear. The CDR3 runs 13 residues. The V end was cut by 3 bases, the J end by 5 bases, with 7 bases between. From germline, CDR1 is SGHDN and CDR2 FVKESK. CDR3 residues: CASSQLETGELFF. The CDR3 DNA follows: TGTGCCAGCAGCCAGCTGGAAACCGGGGAGCTGTTTTTT.

Comment on this clonotype: A junction boundary mismatches the germline segment, possibly from a read error. V gene TRBV5-1 combines with J gene TRBJ2-7; TRBD1 matches 11 bases. Germline V gene lookup returns CDR1 SGHRS and CDR2 YFSETQ. There are 19 residues in the CDR3. CDR3 region: CASSPPPGTGGRSLYELYF. DNA for the CDR3: TGCGCCAGCAGCCCACCCCCCGGGACAGGGGGTCGGTCCTTGTACGAGCTGTACTTC.

This clonotype was seen more than once but under ten times. J is TRBJ2-2 and V is TRBV7-8; no reliable D call. The CDR3 covers 14 residues. Germline V gene data show CDR1 as SGHVS and CDR2 as FQNEAQ. Trimming stripped 2 bases from V and 4 bases from J, with 8 bases between. The CDR3 DNA follows: TGTGCCAGCAGCTTATTGGTTGCCACCGGGGAGCTGTTTTTT. Protein sequence: CASSLLVATGELFF.

The rearrangement joins TRBV10-3 to TRBJ1-5; maybe TRBD1 (5 bases). The CDR3 has 15 amino acids. Trimming removed 10 bases from V and 3 bases from J, with 19 bases in between. CDR1 and CDR2 (germline): ENHRY, SYGVKD. The CDR3 nucleotides read TGTGCCAGTAGTAGAGAGGGGTATGACAATCAGCCCCAGCATTTT. Translated, it gives CASSREGYDNQPQHF.

The rearrangement uses TRBV25-1 and TRBJ2-7, with D unclear. The CDR3 runs 13 residues. CDR1 is MGHDK and CDR2 is SYGVNS in the germline V gene. V was clipped by 1 base and J by 5 bases, with 9 bases between them. CDR3 loop: CASSEFSRHEQYF. The CDR3 DNA is TGTGCCAGCAGTGAATTCTCTAGGCACGAGCAGTACTTC.

This clonotype has a count of ten or more. The rearrangement uses TRBV20-1 and TRBJ1-4, with 8 bases fitting TRBD1. The junction had 8 bases not matched to a gene; V was cut back by 3 bases and J by 5 bases. The V gene's germline CDR1 is DFQATT and CDR2 SNEGSKA (reference sequence). The CDR3 is 15 residues long. The CDR3 sequence is CSARTGQGPNEKLFF. DNA for the CDR3: TGCAGTGCTAGGACCGGACAGGGCCCGAATGAAAAACTGTTTTTT.

This clonotype was found once. J is TRBJ2-2 and V is TRBV29-1; D may match TRBD1 or TRBD2 (5 bases each). With 6 bases removed from V and 5 bases from J, the gap between germline ends came to 16 bases. The CDR3 runs 14 residues. Germline CDR1 is SQVTM and CDR2 is ANQGSEA. CDR3 protein: CSVHRGTGTGELFF. Written as DNA, the CDR3 is TGCAGCGTGCATCGGGGCACGGGTACCGGGGAGCTGTTTTTT.

On this clonotype: A much larger clone lies a single base off, so this may be a read error. This sequence joins TRBV10-3 and TRBJ2-7; 8 nucleotides align to TRBD2. CDR1 and CDR2 from the germline V gene are ENHRY and SYGVKD. With V trimmed by 6 bases and J by 12 bases, 7 bases remained unmatched. This CDR3 spans 11 amino acids. CDR3 in amino acids: CAISPPGGTYF. Here the CDR3 DNA reads TGTGCCATCAGCCCTCCGGGGGGGACGTACTTC.

The table lists this clonotype with many counts. This chain uses TRBV7-6 with TRBJ2-7, with TRBD1 matching over 8 bases. Trimming at V came to 4 bases and at J to 3 bases, leaving 8 bases not matched to a gene. Germline V gives CDR1 SGHVS, CDR2 FNYEAQ. This CDR3 spans 15 amino acids. This CDR3 reads CASSWGGTGGYEQYF. The CDR3 region has the DNA TGTGCCAGCAGCTGGGGCGGGACAGGAGGCTACGAGCAGTACTTC.